Sequencing of this T cell receptor beta chain was carried out in a study of shared clonotypes between healthy human individuals. Study as a whole: The cohort comprised a couple of women and a few men. Their ages spanned 18 to 49 years. Three plates each covered CD4 naive and memory; CD8 naive two, CD8 memory one.

The CDR3 sequence is 15 residues long. Looked up from germline, CDR1 is MNHEY and CDR2 is SMNVEV (reference sequence). The V end lost 6 bases, the J end lost 5 bases, and 16 bases lay between the germline ends. A CD45RA+ naive subset and a CD45RA-negative memory subset were split from CD4+ cells. Using immunoSEQ multiplex PCR, the repertoire was profiled, and TCRdb retains in-frame clones only, with some absent. Of some 2,500,000 clones listed, roughly 92% are singletons. Input material: naive CD4+ T cells from PBMCs. The subset is: CD45RA+ positively selected. This TCR was sampled from a man between 18 and 35 years old in good health. Some clones in this sample may be carry-over from other donors' samples. The genes are TRBV27 and TRBJ1-4; D may be TRBD1 (6 bases). Here the CDR3 DNA reads TGTGCCAGCAGGCCCATCGGGACAAGAAATGAAAAACTGTTTTTT. Its protein product is CASRPIGTRNEKLFF. Supplemented by reference TRBV27 and TRBJ1-4, the full variable domain reads EAQVTQNPRYLITVTGKKLTVTCSQNMNHEYMSWYRQDPGLGLRQIYYSMNVEVTDKGDVPEGYKVSRKEKRNFPLILESPSPNQTSLYFCASRPIGTRNEKLFFGSGTQLSVL.